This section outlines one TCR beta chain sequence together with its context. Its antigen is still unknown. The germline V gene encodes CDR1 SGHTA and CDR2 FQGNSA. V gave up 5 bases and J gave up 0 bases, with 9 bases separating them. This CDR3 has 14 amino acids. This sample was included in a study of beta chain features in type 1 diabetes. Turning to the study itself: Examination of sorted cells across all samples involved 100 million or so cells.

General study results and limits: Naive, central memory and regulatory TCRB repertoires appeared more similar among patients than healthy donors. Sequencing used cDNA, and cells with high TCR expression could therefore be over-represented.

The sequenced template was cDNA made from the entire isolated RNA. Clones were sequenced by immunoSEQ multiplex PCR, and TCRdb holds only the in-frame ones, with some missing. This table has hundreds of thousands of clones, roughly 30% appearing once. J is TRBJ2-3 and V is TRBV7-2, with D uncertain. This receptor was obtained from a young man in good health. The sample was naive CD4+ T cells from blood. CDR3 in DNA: TGTGCCAGCAGCCCATTCACTAGCACAGATACGCAGTATTTT. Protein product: CASSPFTSTDTQYF.